This is a list of T cell receptor beta chains from one sample in a study of blood T cell repertoires in COVID-19. The table came from immunoSEQ multiplex PCR; TCRdb's copy has only in-frame clones and leaves some out. Among 150,000 or so clones listed, roughly 90% were seen once. Sequenced sample: PBMCs or T cells enriched from blood (not recorded which). The receptors come from a woman aged 35 to 49 who had been exposed to COVID-19. The CDR3 runs from the conserved cysteine through the conserved F or W. Fields, in order: CDR3 DNA, CDR3 protein, V gene, D gene, J gene, clone size. The D gene is left open where the match is weak. The size field is filled for only some rows; it gives once, few, many or a size class.

CDR3nt: TGTGCCAGCAGCAAAAGGGAAACAGGGATCGATAGCAATCAGCCCCAGCATTTT
CDR3aa: CASSKRETGIDSNQPQHF
v_gene: TRBV21-1
d_gene: -
j_gene: TRBJ1-5
abundance: -

CDR3nt: TGTGCCAGCAGCTTGGCTTTGGACAGGGGAACAGATACGCAGTATTTT
CDR3aa: CASSLALDRGTDTQYF
v_gene: TRBV5-4
d_gene: TRBD1
j_gene: TRBJ2-3
abundance: -

CDR3nt: TGTGCCACCCAGAGAGATACTAGCTCTGGAAACACCATATATTTT
CDR3aa: CATQRDTSSGNTIYF
v_gene: TRBV6-5
d_gene: -
j_gene: TRBJ1-3
abundance: -

CDR3nt: TGTGCCAGTAAGGGGCTAGCGGTCTCCGCCGGGGAGCTGTTTTTT
CDR3aa: CASKGLAVSAGELFF
v_gene: TRBV19
d_gene: TRBD2
j_gene: TRBJ2-2
abundance: -

CDR3nt: TGTGCCAGCACCCCTAGGAGCGGCCGCCGAGATACGCAGTATTTT
CDR3aa: CASTPRSGRRDTQYF
v_gene: TRBV11-1
d_gene: -
j_gene: TRBJ2-3
abundance: -

CDR3nt: TGCGCCAGCAGCGAGGGCGGACTCACATACAATGAGCAGTTCTTC
CDR3aa: CASSEGGLTYNEQFF
v_gene: TRBV4-1
d_gene: -
j_gene: TRBJ2-1
abundance: -

CDR3nt: TGTGCCAGCAGTCGACAGGGGGCGCGTAGAGCTTTCTTT
CDR3aa: CASSRQGARRAFF
v_gene: TRBV6-5
d_gene: TRBD1
j_gene: TRBJ1-1
abundance: -

CDR3nt: TGTGCCAGCTCTACCCGGGACAGGGTTCACTTC
CDR3aa: CASSTRDRVHF
v_gene: TRBV6-5
d_gene: TRBD1
j_gene: TRBJ2-5
abundance: -

CDR3nt: TGTGCCAGCAGCAGGGACAGGGGCGAGTATCAGCCCCAGCATTTT
CDR3aa: CASSRDRGEYQPQHF
v_gene: TRBV6-5
d_gene: TRBD1
j_gene: TRBJ1-5
abundance: few

CDR3nt: TGTGCCAGCTCCTTTACCGCCGGTTCCTATGGCTACACCTTC
CDR3aa: CASSFTAGSYGYTF
v_gene: TRBV18
d_gene: -
j_gene: TRBJ1-2
abundance: -

CDR3nt: TGTGCCAGCAGTTACACAGACCGGAAGAACACTGAAGCTTTCTTT
CDR3aa: CASSYTDRKNTEAFF
v_gene: TRBV6-6
d_gene: -
j_gene: TRBJ1-1
abundance: -

CDR3nt: TGCAGTGCTAGCATCAGGAATGGCTACACCTTC
CDR3aa: CSASIRNGYTF
v_gene: TRBV20-1
d_gene: -
j_gene: TRBJ1-2
abundance: -

CDR3nt: TGTGCCAGCACCTGGACAGGCATTGAAAAACTGTTTTTT
CDR3aa: CASTWTGIEKLFF
v_gene: TRBV2
d_gene: TRBD1
j_gene: TRBJ1-4
abundance: -

CDR3nt: TGCGCCAGCATTGGGACGCAGGGGGCGAGAGCTTTCTTT
CDR3aa: CASIGTQGARAFF
v_gene: TRBV5-1
d_gene: TRBD1
j_gene: TRBJ1-1
abundance: -

CDR3nt: TGTGCCAGCAGCCTGAACCCAGGCCTGAACACTGAAGCTTTCTTT
CDR3aa: CASSLNPGLNTEAFF
v_gene: TRBV9
d_gene: -
j_gene: TRBJ1-1
abundance: -

CDR3nt: TGTGCCAGCTCACCAAACGAGAACTCGAACACTGAAGCTTTCTTT
CDR3aa: CASSPNENSNTEAFF
v_gene: TRBV18
d_gene: -
j_gene: TRBJ1-1
abundance: -

CDR3nt: TGCGCCAGCAGCCTCGAGCTAGCGGGAGGAACAGATACGCAGTATTTT
CDR3aa: CASSLELAGGTDTQYF
v_gene: TRBV4-3
d_gene: TRBD2
j_gene: TRBJ2-3
abundance: -

CDR3nt: TGTGCCAGCAGTCCCCGGTCCAATGAGCAGTTCTTC
CDR3aa: CASSPRSNEQFF
v_gene: TRBV28
d_gene: -
j_gene: TRBJ2-1
abundance: -

CDR3nt: TGTGCCAGTAGTGAATTGAAGGGGACTGAAGCTTTCTTT
CDR3aa: CASSELKGTEAFF
v_gene: TRBV19
d_gene: -
j_gene: TRBJ1-1
abundance: -

CDR3nt: TGCGCCAGCAGCCAAGGGGGACTAGCGGGGAGTCCGCTGAACTTC
CDR3aa: CASSQGGLAGSPLNF
v_gene: TRBV4-1
d_gene: TRBD2
j_gene: TRBJ2-7
abundance: -

CDR3nt: TGTGCCAGCAGGGAACCCGGGGGGAAAAACACCATATATTTT
CDR3aa: CASREPGGKNTIYF
v_gene: TRBV2
d_gene: -
j_gene: TRBJ1-3
abundance: -

CDR3nt: TGTGCCAGCAGCTTGGGACAATGGAATCAGCCCCAGCATTTT
CDR3aa: CASSLGQWNQPQHF
v_gene: TRBV5-5
d_gene: -
j_gene: TRBJ1-5
abundance: -

CDR3nt: TGTGCCAGCAGGACACAGGGTCTCCTCAATCAGCCCCAGCATTTT
CDR3aa: CASRTQGLLNQPQHF
v_gene: TRBV2
d_gene: -
j_gene: TRBJ1-5
abundance: -

CDR3nt: TGTGCCAGCAGTGGCACAGGGGGCGCTTACTATGGCTACACCTTC
CDR3aa: CASSGTGGAYYGYTF
v_gene: TRBV2
d_gene: TRBD1
j_gene: TRBJ1-2
abundance: -

CDR3nt: TGTGCCAGCTCACCACAGGACAGGGGCCAAGCTTTCTTT
CDR3aa: CASSPQDRGQAFF
v_gene: TRBV18
d_gene: TRBD1
j_gene: TRBJ1-1
abundance: -

CDR3nt: TGTGCCAGCAGCTTACAGTCCGGGACAGTTTCCTACGAGCAGTACTTC
CDR3aa: CASSLQSGTVSYEQYF
v_gene: TRBV7-2
d_gene: TRBD1
j_gene: TRBJ2-7
abundance: -

CDR3nt: TGTGCCAGTAGTACTACCGCCGACTCCGTTTTGATAGCCAAAAACATTCAGTACTTC
CDR3aa: CASSTTADSVLIAKNIQYF
v_gene: TRBV19
d_gene: -
j_gene: TRBJ2-4
abundance: once